The 19 T cell receptor beta chains given below trace back to one sample, sequenced in a study of identical twins. TCRdb used MiXCR to reprocess the 5' RACE reads, holding one entry per CDR3 protein. The sample has about 250,000 distinct CDR3 sequences, over 12% seen once; the top ten hold around 9.5%. Source material: memory (CD45RO+) T cells sorted from blood. Receptors were obtained from a young woman in good health.

This clonotype was seen more than once but under ten times. CDR3 DNA: TGTGCCAGCAGTTTTATGGAGGAGGGGACAGATACGCAGTATTTT. Amino acid sequence: CASSFMEEGTDTQYF. The V and J genes are TRBV12-3 or TRBV12-4 and TRBJ2-3; tentatively, D is TRBD2 (6 bases). The ends were cut back, 3 bases at V and 3 bases at J, with 13 bases in the middle. The CDR3 is made up of 15 amino acids.

The chain uses TRBV12-3 or TRBV12-4 and TRBJ1-2, with 7 bases aligning to TRBD1. V lost 7 bases, J lost 7 bases, and 6 bases stayed unmatched. The CDR3 covers 12 residues. This chain's CDR3 is CASNPGGGGYTF. CDR3 in DNA: TGTGCCAGCAACCCAGGGGGGGGTGGCTACACCTTC.

Only a few counts were recorded for this clonotype. CDR3 coding DNA: TGTGCCAGCAGCCTGAGAAGGGGGGGGGAAGCTTTCTTT. As protein: CASSLRRGGEAFF. The genes are TRBV5-6 and TRBJ1-1, with a weak D call TRBD1 (6 bases). Germline V gives CDR1 SGHDT, CDR2 YYEEEE. The CDR3 contains 13 residues. V lost 4 bases and J lost 8, with 15 bases in between.

This clonotype occurred a few times. The chain uses TRBV29-1 and TRBJ2-3; D is ambiguous. There are 12 residues in the CDR3. Germline lookup yields CDR1 SQVTM and CDR2 ANQGSEA. Between the trimmed V and J ends, which lost 8 bases and 4 bases, there was a span of 13 bases. The CDR3 loop reads CSFGGAPDTQYF. The CDR3 coding sequence is TGCAGCTTTGGCGGCGCTCCAGATACGCAGTATTTT.

This clonotype was detected only a few times. This chain links TRBV7-3 with TRBJ2-3; possibly TRBD2 for D (5 bases). V was shortened by 5 bases and J by 6 bases, with 12 bases between the two germline ends. This CDR3 comprises 13 residues. The V gene's germline CDR1 is SGHTA and CDR2 FQGTGA. CDR3 nucleotide sequence: TGTGCCAGCAGCCCCCAAAGGGAGGATACGCAGTATTTT. Protein product: CASSPQREDTQYF.

The chain is built from TRBV12-3 or TRBV12-4 and TRBJ1-4; D uncertain. The CDR3 sequence is 12 residues long. The ends were cut back, 4 bases at V and 6 bases at J, with 6 bases in the middle. CDR3 loop: CASSSWYEKLFF. The CDR3 region has the DNA TGTGCCAGCAGTTCGTGGTATGAAAAACTGTTTTTT.

This clonotype came up a few times. V and J are TRBV7-9 and TRBJ1-1, with no clear D. Germline CDR1 reads SEHNR; CDR2 reads FQNEAQ (reference sequence). V lost 5 bases and J 0 bases, leaving 13 bases between the germline ends. The CDR3 consists of 15 residues. The CDR3 nucleotides read TGTGCCAGCAGCCCCGACCCCGATTTGAACACTGAAGCTTTCTTT. This encodes CASSPDPDLNTEAFF. The full variable domain, its missing parts supplied by reference TRBV7-9 and TRBJ1-1, is DTGVSQNPRHKITKRGQNVTFRCDPISEHNRLYWYRQTLGQGPEFLTYFQNEAQLEKSRLLSDRFSAERPKGSFSTLEIQRTEQGDSAMYLCASSPDPDLNTEAFFGQGTRLTVV.

This clonotype was recorded at least ten times. CDR3 DNA sequence: TGTGCCAGCTCACCACCAGCGGGCACCTACGAGCAGTACTTC. Amino acid sequence: CASSPPAGTYEQYF. This rearrangement joins TRBV18 to TRBJ2-7, with D possibly being TRBD2 (6 bases). This CDR3 is built from 14 residues. Between the trimmed V and J ends, which lost 0 bases and 2 bases, there was a span of 8 bases. CDR1 and CDR2 (germline): KGHSH, LQKENI.

A few counts support this clonotype. The chain employs TRBV12-3 or TRBV12-4 and TRBJ1-2, with D maybe TRBD1 (5 bases). The CDR3 contains 12 residues. V was pared by 8 bases and J by 3 bases, with 10 bases between. The CDR3 nucleotides are TGTGCCAGCGAAGGGGAATACTATGGCTACACCTTC. Translated: CASEGEYYGYTF.

This clonotype was recorded a few times. The chain couples TRBV6-6 to TRBJ2-7; a weak D match, TRBD2 (5 bases). The germline V and J ends were trimmed by 6 bases and 5 bases, with 11 bases remaining between them. CDR3 length equals 12 residues. Per germline, CDR1 MNHNY and CDR2 SVGAGI (reference sequence). The CDR3 protein is CASSRLAHEQYF. DNA for the CDR3: TGTGCCAGCAGCCGGCTAGCCCACGAGCAGTACTTC.

This clonotype came up a few times. V and J are TRBV29-1 and TRBJ1-2, with unresolved D. Germline V gene sequence: CDR1 SQVTM, CDR2 ANQGSEA. This CDR3 is 12 amino acids long. V was clipped by 3 bases and J by 1 base, with 6 bases between them. The chain's CDR3 is CSVEANNYGYTF. DNA of the CDR3: TGCAGCGTTGAGGCAAATAACTATGGCTACACCTTC.

DNA for the CDR3: TGTGCCAGCAGCTTTGGCAGGGGCACTGAAGCTTTCTTT. Its protein product is CASSFGRGTEAFF. This chain connects TRBV11-2 to TRBJ1-1; perhaps TRBD1 as D (6 bases). V lost 3 bases and J 4 bases, leaving 9 bases between the germline ends. Germline V gives CDR1 SGHAT, CDR2 FQNNGV. There are 13 residues in the CDR3.

This rearrangement joins TRBV12-3 or TRBV12-4 to TRBJ1-2; D is perhaps TRBD1 (5 bases). Trimming took off 5 bases at V and 4 bases at J, with 14 bases between the two ends. CDR3 length: 14 residues. CDR3 coding DNA: TGTGCCAGCAGTCTCGTACTGGGGGGCTATGGCTACACCTTC. Amino acid sequence: CASSLVLGGYGYTF.

In this sample, this clonotype turned up many times. The chain links TRBV12-3 or TRBV12-4 to TRBJ1-3, with D possibly TRBD1 on 6 matching bases. CDR3 length: 14 residues. Trimming pared 7 bases from V and 4 bases from J, leaving 14 bases between. CDR3 DNA sequence: TGTGCCAGCATTCTAGGGGGTTCGGGAAACACCATATATTTT. Amino acid sequence: CASILGGSGNTIYF.

This clonotype came up a few times. V usage is TRBV27 and J usage is TRBJ2-7, with 7 bases lining up with TRBD1. After removal of 7 bases from V and 5 bases from J, the junction contained 14 bases not matched to a gene. The germline gives CDR1 MNHEY, CDR2 SMNVEV (reference sequence). CDR3 length equals 15 residues. The CDR3 sequence: CASTYFGQESHEQYF. DNA of the CDR3: TGTGCCAGCACCTACTTTGGACAGGAGAGCCACGAGCAGTACTTC.

The chain recombines TRBV20-1 with TRBJ2-2, with 7 bases lining up with TRBD1. Trimming took 0 bases from V and 1 from J; bases not matched to a gene: 8. The V gene's germline CDR1 is DFQATT and CDR2 SNEGSKA (reference sequence). The CDR3 totals 17 residues. The CDR3 sequence is CSARDLGQGENTGELFF. The CDR3, as DNA: TGCAGTGCTAGAGATCTGGGGCAGGGGGAGAACACCGGGGAGCTGTTTTTT.

The V and J genes are TRBV4-3 and TRBJ1-1; no definite D call. The germline CDR1 and CDR2 sequences are LGHNA and YSLEER. V was cut by 0 bases and J by 6 bases, with 11 bases left in between. The CDR3 has 14 amino acids. The CDR3: CASSQDSPRSEAFF. In DNA, the CDR3 is TGCGCCAGCAGCCAAGATTCCCCAAGGTCTGAAGCTTTCTTT.

This clonotype has at least ten counts. V gene TRBV11-1 combines with J gene TRBJ2-3; D gene uncertain. CDR1 SGHAT and CDR2 FQDESV come from the germline V gene (reference sequence). CDR3 length: 18 residues. The V end lost 5 bases, the J end lost 0 bases, and 21 bases lay between the germline ends. The CDR3 DNA sequence: TGTGCCAGCAGCCCGACCAGACTCCCCATACCTAGCACAGATACGCAGTATTTT. Its translation is CASSPTRLPIPSTDTQYF.

This clonotype was seen only a few times. The chain combines TRBV5-1 with TRBJ2-2; 7 bases are a match to TRBD2. CDR1 is SGHRS and CDR2 is YFSETQ in the germline V gene. V was pared by 4 bases and J by 6 bases, with 21 bases of the junction left unmatched. The CDR3 extends over 19 amino acids. The CDR3 DNA follows: TGCGCCAGCAGCCGCTACCCGGGACTATCTCCCCTCGGTTCCGGGGAGCTGTTTTTT. Protein sequence: CASSRYPGLSPLGSGELFF.